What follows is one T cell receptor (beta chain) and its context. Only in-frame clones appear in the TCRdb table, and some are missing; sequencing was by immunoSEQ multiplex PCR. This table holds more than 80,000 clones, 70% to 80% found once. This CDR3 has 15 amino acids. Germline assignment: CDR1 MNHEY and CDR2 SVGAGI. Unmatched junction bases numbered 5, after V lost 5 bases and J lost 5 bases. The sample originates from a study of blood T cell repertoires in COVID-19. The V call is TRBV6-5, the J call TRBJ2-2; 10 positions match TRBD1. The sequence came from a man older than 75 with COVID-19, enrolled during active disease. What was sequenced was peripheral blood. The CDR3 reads CASSRQGAQTGELFF. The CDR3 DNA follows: TGTGCCAGCAGTCGACAGGGGGCGCAGACCGGGGAGCTGTTTTTT.